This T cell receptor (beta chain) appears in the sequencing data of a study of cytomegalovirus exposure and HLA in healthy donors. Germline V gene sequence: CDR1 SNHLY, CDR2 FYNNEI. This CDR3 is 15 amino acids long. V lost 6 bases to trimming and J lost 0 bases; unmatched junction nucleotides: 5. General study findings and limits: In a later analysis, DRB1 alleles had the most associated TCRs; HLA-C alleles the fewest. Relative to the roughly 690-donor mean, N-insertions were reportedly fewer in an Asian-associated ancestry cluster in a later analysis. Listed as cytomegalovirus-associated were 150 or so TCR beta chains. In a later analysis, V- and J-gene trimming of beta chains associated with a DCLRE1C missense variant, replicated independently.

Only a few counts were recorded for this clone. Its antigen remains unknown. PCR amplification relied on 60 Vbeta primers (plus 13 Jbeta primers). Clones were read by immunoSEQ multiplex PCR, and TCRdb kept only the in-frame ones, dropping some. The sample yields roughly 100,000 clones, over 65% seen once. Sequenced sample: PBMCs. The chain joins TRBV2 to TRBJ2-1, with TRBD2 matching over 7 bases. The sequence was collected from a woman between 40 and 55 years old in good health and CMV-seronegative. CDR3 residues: CASRAGGSSYNEQFF. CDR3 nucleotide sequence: TGTGCCAGCAGGGCAGGCGGGAGCTCCTACAATGAGCAGTTCTTC. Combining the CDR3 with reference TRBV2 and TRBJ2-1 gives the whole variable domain EPEVTQTPSHQVTQMGQEVILRCVPISNHLYFYWYRQILGQKVEFLVSFYNNEISEKSEIFDDQFSVERPDGSNFTLKIRSTKLEDSAMYFCASRAGGSSYNEQFFGPGTRLTVL.